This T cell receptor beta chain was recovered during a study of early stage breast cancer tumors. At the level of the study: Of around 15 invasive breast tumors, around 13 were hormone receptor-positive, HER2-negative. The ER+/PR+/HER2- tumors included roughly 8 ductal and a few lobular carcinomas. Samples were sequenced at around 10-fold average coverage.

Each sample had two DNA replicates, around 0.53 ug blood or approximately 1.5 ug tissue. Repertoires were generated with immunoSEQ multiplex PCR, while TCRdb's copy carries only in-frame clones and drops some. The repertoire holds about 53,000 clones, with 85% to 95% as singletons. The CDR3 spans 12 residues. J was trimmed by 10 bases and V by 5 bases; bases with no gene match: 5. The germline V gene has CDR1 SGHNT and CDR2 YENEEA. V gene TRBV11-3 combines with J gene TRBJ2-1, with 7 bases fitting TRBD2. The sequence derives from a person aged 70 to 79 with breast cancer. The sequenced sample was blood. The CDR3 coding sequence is TGTGCCAGCAGCCCCGGACTAGACGAGCAGTTCTTC. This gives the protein CASSPGLDEQFF.